These T cell receptor beta chains were read from a single sample in a study of OX40 agonist ivuxolimab in advanced cancers. Data came from immunoSEQ multiplex PCR; TCRdb stores just in-frame clones and leaves some out. The data show 90,000 or so clones, with roughly nine tenths seen just once and around 1.1% held by the top ten. The sample in question was CD4+ or CD8+ T cells sorted from blood, obtained in a trial of the OX40 agonist ivuxolimab. These receptors all stem from an adult with an advanced solid tumor such as melanoma, head and neck, liver or kidney cancer. CDR3s include the opening cysteine and the closing phenylalanine or tryptophan. The D gene is left open where the match is weak. Expanded clones are given a class, and other clones once, few, many or no size at all.

J gene: TRBJ2-3; D gene: .; V gene: TRBV5-1; clone size: .; CDR3 length: 14; CDR3 protein: CASSLEGPGDTQYF; CDR3 DNA: TGCGCCAGCAGCTTGGAAGGGCCCGGGGATACGCAGTATTTT
J gene: TRBJ2-1; D gene: .; V gene: TRBV5-4; clone size: .; CDR3 length: 15; CDR3 protein: CASSYLEGVGNEQFF; CDR3 DNA: TGTGCCAGCAGCTATTTGGAAGGGGTGGGCAATGAGCAGTTCTTC
J gene: TRBJ2-1; D gene: .; V gene: TRBV5-1; clone size: .; CDR3 length: 15; CDR3 protein: CASSLLSGSYNEQFF; CDR3 DNA: TGCGCCAGCAGCTTACTTTCAGGGTCATACAATGAGCAGTTCTTC
J gene: TRBJ1-5; D gene: .; V gene: TRBV21-1; clone size: .; CDR3 length: 14; CDR3 protein: CATTKARQGQPQHF; CDR3 DNA: TGTGCCACCACAAAAGCGAGACAGGGTCAGCCCCAGCATTTT
J gene: TRBJ2-5; D gene: TRBD2; V gene: TRBV9; clone size: .; CDR3 length: 15; CDR3 protein: CASSASGPPGETQYF; CDR3 DNA: TGTGCCAGCAGCGCTAGCGGGCCCCCGGGGGAGACCCAGTACTTC
J gene: TRBJ2-7; D gene: TRBD2; V gene: TRBV7-3; clone size: few; CDR3 length: 15; CDR3 protein: CASSLIAGPNYEQYF; CDR3 DNA: TGTGCCAGCAGCTTAATAGCGGGTCCGAACTACGAGCAGTACTTC
J gene: TRBJ2-5; D gene: .; V gene: TRBV4-1; clone size: .; CDR3 length: 14; CDR3 protein: CASSRSHGQETQYF; CDR3 DNA: TGCGCCAGCAGCCGGTCCCACGGACAAGAGACCCAGTACTTC
J gene: TRBJ1-2; D gene: .; V gene: TRBV18; clone size: .; CDR3 length: 14; CDR3 protein: CASSPTTQVEGYTF; CDR3 DNA: TGTGCCAGCTCACCCACCACCCAGGTGGAAGGCTACACCTTC
J gene: TRBJ1-3; D gene: TRBD1; V gene: TRBV7-8; clone size: .; CDR3 length: 16; CDR3 protein: CASSLAGDRGGNTIYF; CDR3 DNA: TGTGCCAGCAGCTTAGCTGGGGACAGGGGGGGAAACACCATATATTTT
J gene: TRBJ1-3; D gene: .; V gene: TRBV11-2; clone size: .; CDR3 length: 19; CDR3 protein: CASSLVGLGRQPSRNTIYF; CDR3 DNA: TGTGCCAGCAGCTTAGTCGGTCTGGGACGGCAGCCTTCGAGAAACACCATATATTTT
J gene: TRBJ1-2; D gene: .; V gene: TRBV21-1; clone size: .; CDR3 length: 14; CDR3 protein: CASKANGSGYGYTF; CDR3 DNA: TGTGCCAGCAAAGCAAACGGGTCAGGCTATGGCTACACCTTC
J gene: TRBJ2-7; D gene: TRBD1; V gene: TRBV5-1; clone size: .; CDR3 length: 14; CDR3 protein: CASSFETGVSEQYF; CDR3 DNA: TGCGCCAGCAGCTTCGAGACAGGGGTCTCCGAGCAGTACTTC
J gene: TRBJ1-2; D gene: .; V gene: TRBV5-4; clone size: .; CDR3 length: 12; CDR3 protein: CASSLDGYGYTF; CDR3 DNA: TGTGCCAGCAGCTTGGATGGCTATGGCTACACCTTC
J gene: TRBJ1-6; D gene: .; V gene: TRBV30; clone size: .; CDR3 length: 16; CDR3 protein: CAWSVERASYNSPLHF; CDR3 DNA: TGTGCCTGGAGTGTCGAACGGGCCTCCTATAATTCACCCCTCCACTTT
J gene: TRBJ2-7; D gene: .; V gene: TRBV18; clone size: .; CDR3 length: 13; CDR3 protein: CASSPGLAYEQYF; CDR3 DNA: TGTGCCAGCTCACCAGGACTCGCCTACGAGCAGTACTTC
J gene: TRBJ2-1; D gene: .; V gene: TRBV14; clone size: .; CDR3 length: 16; CDR3 protein: CASSQDPGGNYNEQFF; CDR3 DNA: TGTGCCAGCAGCCAAGATCCGGGCGGGAACTACAATGAGCAGTTCTTC
J gene: TRBJ1-5; D gene: .; V gene: TRBV28; clone size: once; CDR3 length: 14; CDR3 protein: CASRPDGDFGPQHF; CDR3 DNA: TGTGCCAGCAGACCGGACGGGGACTTTGGGCCCCAGCATTTT
J gene: TRBJ2-7; D gene: .; V gene: TRBV19; clone size: .; CDR3 length: 15; CDR3 protein: CASSIGGAKTYEQYF; CDR3 DNA: TGTGCCAGTAGTATAGGGGGAGCGAAGACCTACGAGCAGTACTTC
J gene: TRBJ1-6; D gene: .; V gene: TRBV7-9; clone size: .; CDR3 length: 13; CDR3 protein: CASTSAADSPLHF; CDR3 DNA: TGTGCCAGCACATCCGCCGCAGATTCACCCCTCCACTTT
J gene: TRBJ1-1; D gene: .; V gene: TRBV29-1; clone size: once; CDR3 length: 13; CDR3 protein: CSATLFRGTEAFF; CDR3 DNA: TGCAGCGCCACACTATTTCGGGGCACTGAAGCTTTCTTT
J gene: TRBJ2-7; D gene: TRBD2; V gene: TRBV4-1; clone size: .; CDR3 length: 16; CDR3 protein: CASSQPTSGRLNEQYF; CDR3 DNA: TGCGCCAGCAGCCAGCCCACTAGCGGGAGGTTAAACGAGCAGTACTTC
J gene: TRBJ2-7; D gene: .; V gene: TRBV18; clone size: .; CDR3 length: 11; CDR3 protein: CASSPLDEQYF; CDR3 DNA: TGTGCCAGCTCACCACTGGACGAGCAGTACTTC
J gene: TRBJ2-7; D gene: .; V gene: TRBV7-2; clone size: .; CDR3 length: 16; CDR3 protein: CASSFPTGGRSYEQYF; CDR3 DNA: TGTGCCAGCAGCTTCCCCACCGGCGGACGATCCTACGAGCAGTACTTC
J gene: TRBJ2-5; D gene: .; V gene: TRBV28; clone size: few; CDR3 length: 14; CDR3 protein: CASSGQGGQETQYF; CDR3 DNA: TGTGCCAGCAGCGGGCAAGGGGGACAAGAGACCCAGTACTTC
J gene: TRBJ2-3; D gene: .; V gene: TRBV11-2; clone size: .; CDR3 length: 14; CDR3 protein: CASSLVPATDTQYF; CDR3 DNA: TGTGCCAGCAGCTTAGTTCCGGCCACAGATACGCAGTATTTT
J gene: TRBJ2-1; D gene: TRBD2; V gene: TRBV30; clone size: .; CDR3 length: 14; CDR3 protein: CAWRLAGAGREQFF; CDR3 DNA: TGTGCCTGGAGACTAGCGGGGGCGGGGCGTGAGCAGTTCTTC
J gene: TRBJ2-5; D gene: .; V gene: TRBV6-5; clone size: .; CDR3 length: 14; CDR3 protein: CASRPGGVTETQYF; CDR3 DNA: TGTGCCAGCAGACCGGGGGGCGTGACGGAGACCCAGTACTTC
J gene: TRBJ2-1; D gene: TRBD2; V gene: TRBV19; clone size: .; CDR3 length: 15; CDR3 protein: CASSMLAGGNNEQFF; CDR3 DNA: TGTGCCAGTAGTATGCTAGCGGGAGGAAACAATGAGCAGTTCTTC
J gene: TRBJ2-5; D gene: .; V gene: TRBV15; clone size: .; CDR3 length: 15; CDR3 protein: CATSSGPGLGETQYF; CDR3 DNA: TGTGCCACCAGCAGTGGTCCGGGACTGGGGGAGACCCAGTACTTC